Below are 24 T cell receptor beta chains sequenced from a single sample in a study of cytomegalovirus exposure and HLA in healthy donors. Assay used: immunoSEQ multiplex PCR; TCRdb lists only in-frame clones, some missing. The sample has approximately 110,000 clones, around 94% seen once. Sequenced input: PBMCs. The receptors originated from a woman aged 18 to 35 in good health and CMV-seronegative.

This clone was seen just once. V is TRBV27 and J is TRBJ2-7; 8 bases match TRBD1. Germline CDR1 and CDR2: MNHEY and SMNVEV (reference sequence). V shed 6 bases and J 3 bases; nucleotides not matched to a gene: 7. The CDR3 is 14 amino acids. CDR3 protein: CASRHRGIDYEQYF. CDR3 nucleotides: TGTGCCAGCAGACACAGGGGGATTGACTACGAGCAGTACTTC.

The J gene is TRBJ1-2, the V gene TRBV28, with no clear D. Trimming took off 2 bases at V and 8 bases at J, with 12 bases between the two ends. This CDR3 contains 13 residues. In germline, CDR1 is MDHEN, CDR2 SYDVKM. CDR3 loop: CASSLTTFRGYTF. The CDR3 DNA reads as TGTGCCAGCAGTTTAACGACTTTTCGGGGCTACACCTTC.

The V and J genes are TRBV5-1 and TRBJ1-1; 8 nucleotides align to TRBD1. Germline CDR1 and CDR2: SGHRS and YFSETQ. This CDR3 is 12 amino acids long. The J segment lost 8 bases and the V segment lost 3 bases, leaving 3 bases of the junction unmatched. CDR3 in amino acids: CASSWRQGEAFF. The CDR3 DNA reads as TGCGCCAGCAGCTGGAGACAGGGGGAAGCTTTCTTT. The whole variable domain, remainder taken from reference TRBV5-1 and TRBJ1-1, is KAGVTQTPRYLIKTRGQQVTLSCSPISGHRSVSWYQQTPGQGLQFLFEYFSETQRNKGNFPGRFSGRQFSNSRSEMNVSTLELGDSALYLCASSWRQGEAFFGQGTRLTVV.

This clone showed up just a few times. This chain joins TRBV10-3 and TRBJ1-1; D perhaps matches TRBD1 (6 bases). Germline V gene sequence: CDR1 ENHRY, CDR2 SYGVKD. V was pared by 10 bases and J by 3 bases, with 12 bases between. The CDR3 length is 12 residues. In DNA form, the CDR3 reads TGTGCCACCTCAGGGGTAGACACTGAAGCTTTCTTT. Protein sequence: CATSGVDTEAFF.

CDR3 loop: CASSETGTFYEQYF. DNA for the CDR3: TGTGCCAGCAGTGAGACCGGGACATTTTACGAGCAGTACTTC. The rearrangement joins TRBV6-1 to TRBJ2-7, with a weak D call TRBD1 (6 bases). The CDR3 is 14 amino acids. The germline CDR1 and CDR2 sequences are MNHNS and SASEGT. V was shortened by 3 bases and J by 4 bases, with 13 bases between the two germline ends.

The chain is built from TRBV6-1 and TRBJ1-3; 7 nucleotides align to TRBD1. Trimming took 5 bases from V and 4 from J; bases not matched to a gene: 8. This CDR3 has 15 residues. Germline values: CDR1 MNHNS, CDR2 SASEGT. Here the CDR3 reads CASSTLQGRGNTIYF. CDR3 DNA sequence: TGTGCCAGCAGTACTCTACAGGGGAGAGGAAACACCATATATTTT.

The chain combines TRBV7-9 with TRBJ2-7; TRBD1 agrees at 9 bases. The germline V gene has CDR1 SEHNR and CDR2 FQNEAQ (reference sequence). CDR3 size: 19 residues. After removal of 2 bases from V and 0 bases from J, the junction contained 14 bases not matched to a gene. DNA for the CDR3: TGTGCCAGCAGCTTATTCGCAACAGGGGGCCCTTGGGGCTCCTACGAGCAGTACTTC. Amino acid sequence: CASSLFATGGPWGSYEQYF.

The V call is TRBV7-8, the J call TRBJ1-4, with D maybe TRBD1 (6 bases). Per germline, CDR1 SGHVS and CDR2 FQNEAQ. This CDR3 is 16 amino acids long. Trimming took off 3 bases at V and 3 bases at J, with 14 bases between the two ends. The CDR3, as DNA: TGTGCCAGCAGCTTCATGACAGGTCGGCCTAATGAAAAACTGTTTTTT. This codes for CASSFMTGRPNEKLFF.

This clone was detected only a few times. The chain has TRBV7-2 and TRBJ1-5, with D unclear. Looked up from germline, CDR1 is SGHTA and CDR2 is FQGNSA. V was cut by 2 bases and J by 4 bases, with 9 bases left in between. This CDR3 is built from 14 residues. CDR3 region: CASSLSSSNQPQHF. As DNA, the CDR3 is TGTGCCAGCAGCTTAAGTTCGAGTAATCAGCCCCAGCATTTT.

The genes are TRBV6-6 and TRBJ2-5; the D gene is possibly TRBD1 (5 bases). Germline V gene lookup returns CDR1 MNHNY and CDR2 SVGAGI (reference sequence). The CDR3 runs 14 residues. Trimming removed 6 bases at V and 3 bases at J, with 14 bases between. The CDR3 spells CASRSQTVKETQYF. Written as DNA, the CDR3 is TGTGCCAGCAGGAGCCAGACAGTAAAAGAGACCCAGTACTTC.

The V and J genes are TRBV28 and TRBJ1-4; D is ambiguous. The CDR3 contains 17 residues. The germline gives CDR1 MDHEN, CDR2 SYDVKM. The V end was cut by 2 bases, the J end by 0 bases, with 13 bases between. The CDR3 loop is CASSLGRWRATNEKLFF. The CDR3 bases are TGTGCCAGCAGTTTAGGGAGATGGAGGGCAACTAATGAAAAACTGTTTTTT.

V gene TRBV30 combines with J gene TRBJ1-3; 8 nucleotides line up with TRBD1. CDR3 size: 17 residues. Germline CDR1 and CDR2: GTSNPN and SVGIG (reference sequence). The V gene end was trimmed by 0 bases and the J gene end by 0 bases; junction bases not matched to a gene: 7. CDR3 DNA: TGTGCCTGGAGTGTTCCCCGACAGGGGCACTCTGGAAACACCATATATTTT. It encodes CAWSVPRQGHSGNTIYF. The whole variable domain, remainder taken from reference TRBV30 and TRBJ1-3, is SQTIHQWPATLVQPVGSPLSLECTVEGTSNPNLYWYRQAAGRGLQLLFYSVGIGQISSEVPQNLSASRPQDRQFILSSKKLLLSDSGFYLCAWSVPRQGHSGNTIYFGEGSWLTVV.

The rearrangement uses TRBV6-5 and TRBJ2-3; 10 positions agree with TRBD1. The CDR3 length is 14 residues. Trimming removed 4 bases from V and 4 bases from J; junction bases left unmatched: 2. Germline-derived CDR1 and CDR2 are MNHEY and SVGAGI. The CDR3 DNA sequence: TGTGCCAGCAGTTCGGGACAGGGGTCAGATACGCAGTATTTT. It specifies CASSSGQGSDTQYF.

This chain joins TRBV27 and TRBJ2-5; 7 bases are a match to TRBD1. The DNA end favors TRBJ2-7, so the J call may be wrong. Germline V gene lookup returns CDR1 MNHEY and CDR2 SMNVEV (reference sequence). CDR3 size: 14 residues. CDR3 sequence (DNA): TGTGCCAGCAGTATAACAGGGGCCCCTTACGAGCAGTACTTC. Its protein is CASSITGAPYEQYF.

The genes are TRBV5-1 and TRBJ1-6, with TRBD1 identical over 10 bases. CDR1 is SGHRS and CDR2 is YFSETQ in the germline V gene. There are 15 residues in the CDR3. Trimming took 3 bases from V and 10 from J; bases not matched to a gene: 7. As DNA, the CDR3 is TGCGCCAGCAGCTGGGACAGGGGTAGTGAGTCACCCCTCCACTTT. Amino acids: CASSWDRGSESPLHF.

This rearrangement joins TRBV9 to TRBJ1-1; 7 bases are a match to TRBD1. This CDR3 contains 16 residues. Germline assignment: CDR1 SGDLS and CDR2 YYNGEE. Unmatched junction bases numbered 8, after V lost 3 bases and J lost 0 bases. CDR3 residues: CASSGNSGTVNTEAFF. The CDR3 DNA is TGTGCCAGCAGCGGAAACTCCGGGACAGTGAACACTGAAGCTTTCTTT.

The chain uses TRBV11-2 and TRBJ2-1, with TRBD1 matching over 7 bases. The CDR3 length is 17 residues. Per germline, CDR1 SGHAT and CDR2 FQNNGV. The V segment lost 5 bases and the J segment 7 bases; nucleotides outside the gene matches: 17. In nucleotides, the CDR3 is TGTGCCAGCAGCCCTTTACCGACAGGGAATAAGAAGAATGAGCAGTTCTTC. Translation gives CASSPLPTGNKKNEQFF.

The genes are TRBV6-1 and TRBJ2-1; D perhaps matches TRBD1 (6 bases). Deletions cut 7 bases from V and 5 bases from J, with 12 bases between. CDR1 and CDR2 (germline): MNHNS, SASEGT. The CDR3 loop spans 13 amino acids. The CDR3 bases are TGTGCCAGCACTATGGGGGCGAACAATGAGCAGTTCTTC. Protein product: CASTMGANNEQFF.

The chain employs TRBV5-1 and TRBJ1-2; no clear D gene. Looked up from germline, CDR1 is SGHRS and CDR2 is YFSETQ. This CDR3 contains 14 residues. Trimming cost V 2 bases and J 3 bases, with 11 bases left between them. CDR3 loop: CASSLGGFDYGYTF. The CDR3 nucleotides are TGCGCCAGCAGCTTAGGAGGGTTTGACTATGGCTACACCTTC.

CDR3 loop: CASSSAGQGEAFF. Here the CDR3 DNA reads TGTGCCAGCAGTTCCGCCGGACAGGGAGAAGCTTTCTTT. The chain is built from TRBV28 and TRBJ1-1, with TRBD1 matching over 8 bases. CDR1 and CDR2 (germline): MDHEN, SYDVKM. The V gene end was trimmed by 4 bases and the J gene end by 8 bases; junction bases not matched to a gene: 6. This CDR3 spans 13 amino acids.

The chain links TRBV11-2 to TRBJ2-5; no reliable D call. The CDR3 covers 11 residues. The V and J ends lost 5 bases and 2 bases respectively, with 3 bases between them. Germline V lookup: CDR1 SGHAT, CDR2 FQNNGV. The CDR3, as DNA: TGTGCCAGCAGCCAGCAAGAGACCCAGTACTTC. The encoded protein is CASSQQETQYF.

The V call is TRBV7-6, the J call TRBJ2-7, with D possibly being TRBD1 (5 bases). Germline values: CDR1 SGHVS, CDR2 FNYEAQ. Trimming left V 4 bases short and J 4 bases short, with 8 bases between. This CDR3 has 12 amino acids. CDR3 amino acids: CASSYQGYEQYF. CDR3 nucleotides: TGTGCCAGCAGCTACCAGGGATACGAGCAGTACTTC.

V gene TRBV30 combines with J gene TRBJ1-2; TRBD1 matches 9 bases. With V trimmed by 5 bases and J by 2 bases, 9 bases remained unmatched. The CDR3 loop spans 15 amino acids. CDR1 is GTSNPN and CDR2 is SVGIG in the germline V gene (reference sequence). The CDR3 reads CAWAKQGARNYGYTF. As DNA, the CDR3 is TGTGCCTGGGCAAAACAGGGGGCGAGAAACTATGGCTACACCTTC.

This clone was detected only a few times. J is TRBJ2-7 and V is TRBV4-2, with TRBD2 identical over 8 bases. The CDR3 runs 15 residues. From germline, CDR1 is LGHNA and CDR2 YNFKEQ. Germline trimming cut 0 bases from V and 4 bases from J; bases unmatched to any gene: 5. For the CDR3, the DNA is TGTGCCAGCAGCCAAGATGCAGCGGGAGCTTACGAGCAGTACTTC. It codes for CASSQDAAGAYEQYF.